One and the same sample provided the 29 T cell receptor beta chains below, sequenced in a study of T cell responses to AZD1222 COVID-19 vaccine. Assay: immunoSEQ multiplex PCR; the TCRdb copy retains only in-frame clones and omits some. The profile shows roughly 190,000 clones, just over 90% of them singletons. The sample in question was peripheral blood, obtained on day 0 of AZD1222 vaccination. These receptors came from an adult in good health.

The J gene is TRBJ2-7, the V gene TRBV19; TRBD1 matches at 9 bases. The CDR3 consists of 14 residues. The V gene's germline CDR1 is LNHDA and CDR2 SQIVND (reference sequence). J gave up 5 bases and V 3 bases, and 5 bases lay outside the gene matches. CDR3 in amino acids: CASSMDRGTHEQYF. The CDR3 coding sequence is TGTGCCAGTAGTATGGACAGGGGTACCCACGAGCAGTACTTC. Full variable domain (rest looked up from reference TRBV19 and TRBJ2-7): DGGITQSPKYLFRKEGQNVTLSCEQNLNHDAMYWYRQDPGQGLRLIYYSQIVNDFQKGDIAEGYSVSREKKESFPLTVTSAQKNPTAFYLCASSMDRGTHEQYFGPGTRLTVT.

This clone was observed once. The chain uses TRBV9 and TRBJ1-4, with D possibly TRBD1 on 5 matching bases. This CDR3 has 14 amino acids. V lost 4 bases to trimming and J lost 8 bases, with 15 bases between them. Germline CDR1 and CDR2: SGDLS and YYNGEE. CDR3 in amino acids: CASSSRVGGEKLFF. The CDR3 DNA follows: TGTGCCAGCAGCTCCCGGGTTGGGGGGGAAAAACTGTTTTTT.

This chain uses TRBV28 with TRBJ1-5; unclear D gene. The V gene's germline CDR1 is MDHEN and CDR2 SYDVKM. The V end lost 4 bases, the J end lost 5 bases, and 12 bases lay between the germline ends. The CDR3 sequence is 14 residues long. This CDR3 is CASSSRQVDQPQHF. CDR3 coding DNA: TGTGCCAGCAGTTCCCGGCAGGTAGATCAGCCCCAGCATTTT.

This clone was counted once. The chain joins TRBV15 to TRBJ1-4; D remains ambiguous. The ends were cut back, 0 bases at V and 0 bases at J, with 14 bases in the middle. The CDR3 is made up of 18 amino acids. In germline, CDR1 is LNHNV, CDR2 YYDKDF (reference sequence). CDR3 protein: CATSRDMGRKATNEKLFF. In nucleotides, the CDR3 is TGTGCCACCAGCAGAGATATGGGCCGAAAAGCAACTAATGAAAAACTGTTTTTT.

The genes are TRBV29-1 and TRBJ2-7; the match to TRBD1 covers 8 bases. Germline V gene data show CDR1 as SQVTM and CDR2 as ANQGSEA. This CDR3 has 15 amino acids. V shed 3 bases and J 0 bases; nucleotides not matched to a gene: 7. In DNA, the CDR3 is TGCAGCGTTGATTGGTCTGGACAGGGCTCCTACGAGCAGTACTTC. It encodes CSVDWSGQGSYEQYF.

The chain couples TRBV27 to TRBJ2-3; tentative D call: TRBD1 (5 bases). The germline V gene encodes CDR1 MNHEY and CDR2 SMNVEV (reference sequence). V gave up 2 bases and J gave up 2 bases, with 11 bases separating them. CDR3 length: 15 amino acids. In nucleotides, the CDR3 is TGTGCCAGCAGTTTAGCGGACACGAACACAGATACGCAGTATTTT. Amino acid sequence: CASSLADTNTDTQYF.

The CDR3 sequence: CASSLAPDAGTGRNEQFF. CDR3 DNA: TGTGCCAGCAGCTTAGCCCCAGACGCCGGGACAGGTCGAAATGAGCAGTTCTTC. The J gene is TRBJ2-1, the V gene TRBV7-9; 8 bases are a match to TRBD1. Germline V gives CDR1 SEHNR, CDR2 FQNEAQ (reference sequence). With V trimmed by 0 bases and J by 7 bases, 14 bases remained unmatched. The CDR3 has 18 amino acids.

The V call is TRBV2, the J call TRBJ1-2; possibly TRBD1 for D (5 bases). CDR1 and CDR2 from the germline V gene are SNHLY and FYNNEI. V gave up 1 base and J gave up 5 bases, with 14 bases separating them. This CDR3 spans 15 amino acids. In DNA, the CDR3 is TGTGCCAGCAGTGAAGGGGGGGTAGGGGCTTATGGCTACACCTTC. Translating it yields CASSEGGVGAYGYTF.

Only one count was recorded for this clone. The chain is built from TRBV6-1 and TRBJ1-2; D ambiguous. The V gene's germline CDR1 is MNHNS and CDR2 SASEGT. The CDR3 has 16 residues. V was clipped by 3 bases and J by 4 bases, with 18 bases between them. The CDR3 DNA sequence: TGTGCCAGCAGTGACGGACTGAGGTGGCGTCGCTATGGCTACACCTTC. It codes for CASSDGLRWRRYGYTF.

The V call is TRBV19, the J call TRBJ1-2; D ambiguous. The V end was cut by 4 bases, the J end by 1 base, with 13 bases between. The germline gives CDR1 LNHDA, CDR2 SQIVND (reference sequence). This CDR3 contains 15 residues. The CDR3: CASSNPPNNNYGYTF. For the CDR3, the DNA is TGTGCCAGTAGTAACCCCCCTAATAATAACTATGGCTACACCTTC.

This chain links TRBV6-1 with TRBJ1-4, with D unclear. The V end was cut by 2 bases, the J end by 3 bases, with 10 bases between. There are 15 residues in the CDR3. Germline loops: CDR1 MNHNS, CDR2 SASEGT. The CDR3 protein is CASSETLGANEKLFF. CDR3 sequence (DNA): TGTGCCAGCAGTGAAACCCTCGGGGCTAATGAAAAACTGTTTTTT.

Of note for this clone: Other DNA sequences of this sample code for an identical CDR3. This rearrangement joins TRBV12-3 or TRBV12-4 to TRBJ2-7; D is uncertain. V was pared by 1 base and J by 4 bases, with 5 bases between. The CDR3 loop spans 12 amino acids. The CDR3 sequence: CASSLVTYEQYF. CDR3 bases: TGTGCCAGCAGTTTAGTCACTTACGAGCAGTACTTC.

The CDR3 DNA reads TGTGCCAGCAGCACGCGGGACGGAAAGACCTACGAGCAGTACTTC. It encodes CASSTRDGKTYEQYF. The chain joins TRBV9 to TRBJ2-7; D might be TRBD2 (6 bases). V was cut by 4 bases and J by 2 bases, with 16 bases left in between. CDR3 size: 15 residues. CDR1 and CDR2 (germline): SGDLS, YYNGEE.

For this clone: This sample also contains other DNA sequences that code for the same CDR3. J is TRBJ2-1 and V is TRBV7-2; TRBD2 might be the D (6 bases). The CDR3 has 16 amino acids. Germline values: CDR1 SGHTA, CDR2 FQGNSA. V was shortened by 1 base and J by 0 bases, with 10 bases between the two germline ends. Here the CDR3 reads CASSLVAVPSYNEQFF. The CDR3 nucleotides are TGTGCCAGCAGCTTAGTAGCGGTCCCCTCCTACAATGAGCAGTTCTTC.

V is TRBV19 and J is TRBJ2-1, with 8 bases aligning to TRBD2. V shed 7 bases and J 3 bases; nucleotides not matched to a gene: 8. The CDR3 is 15 residues long. In germline, CDR1 is LNHDA, CDR2 SQIVND (reference sequence). In DNA, the CDR3 is TGTGCCAGTATGCGTCGCGGGGGGATCTACAATGAGCAGTTCTTC. Translation gives CASMRRGGIYNEQFF.

This chain links TRBV7-9 with TRBJ1-5; 8 bases line up with TRBD1. The germline V gene has CDR1 SEHNR and CDR2 FQNEAQ (reference sequence). The CDR3 has 14 residues. With V trimmed by 1 base and J by 6 bases, 2 bases remained unmatched. The CDR3 reads CASSLGRGLQPQHF. The CDR3 nucleotides read TGTGCCAGCAGCTTAGGCAGGGGGCTTCAGCCCCAGCATTTT. The variable domain in full, completed from reference TRBV7-9 and TRBJ1-5, reads DTGVSQNPRHKITKRGQNVTFRCDPISEHNRLYWYRQTLGQGPEFLTYFQNEAQLEKSRLLSDRFSAERPKGSFSTLEIQRTEQGDSAMYLCASSLGRGLQPQHFGDGTRLSIL.

This chain connects TRBV5-6 to TRBJ2-7, with no clear D. Germline CDR1 SGHDT, CDR2 YYEEEE. The V gene lost 0 bases and the J gene lost 4 bases, with 17 bases spanning the gap. The CDR3 is made up of 16 amino acids. The DNA for the CDR3 is TGTGCCAGCAGCTTGGCGCGAGGCCGGAAGATTTACGAGCAGTACTTC. Its translation is CASSLARGRKIYEQYF.

The chain joins TRBV5-4 to TRBJ1-2; D remains unclear. V was trimmed by 1 base and J by 6 bases, leaving 13 bases between them. CDR1 and CDR2 from the germline V gene are SGHNT and YYREEE (reference sequence). There are 14 residues in the CDR3. This chain's CDR3 is CASSLLTDRNGYTF. In nucleotides, the CDR3 is TGTGCCAGCAGCTTGCTGACGGATCGGAATGGCTACACCTTC.

The V gene is TRBV20-1, the J gene TRBJ2-1; D ambiguous. The CDR3 runs to 10 residues. Germline CDR1 DFQATT, CDR2 SNEGSKA (reference sequence). V was clipped by 3 bases and J by 9 bases, with 6 bases between them. The CDR3: CSARSAEQFF. CDR3 DNA: TGCAGTGCTAGGTCGGCTGAGCAGTTCTTC.

The chain has TRBV15 and TRBJ1-6, with a tentative D call TRBD1 (5 bases). V was clipped by 1 base and J by 10 bases, with 17 bases between them. The germline V gene encodes CDR1 LNHNV and CDR2 YYDKDF (reference sequence). CDR3 length: 16 amino acids. In nucleotides, the CDR3 is TGTGCCACCAGCAGAGGATGGAGAGGGGTAGAATCACCCCTCCACTTT. Translation: CATSRGWRGVESPLHF.

This clone was detected only once. J is TRBJ1-4 and V is TRBV19, with TRBD1 identical over 9 bases. From germline, CDR1 is LNHDA and CDR2 SQIVND (reference sequence). The CDR3 length is 14 residues. J lost 10 bases, V lost 5 bases, and 8 bases had no gene match. The CDR3 protein is CASSPTGGSGKLFF. CDR3 sequence (DNA): TGTGCCAGTAGTCCGACAGGGGGAAGCGGAAAACTGTTTTTT.

This clone was observed a handful of times. This chain links TRBV2 with TRBJ1-6, with D perhaps matching TRBD1 (5 bases). The CDR3 consists of 16 residues. Trimming removed 6 bases at V and 6 bases at J, with 18 bases between. CDR1 is SNHLY, CDR2 FYNNEI, per germline. The CDR3, as DNA: TGTGCCAGCAGCGAACGGGGACCCGAGGGTAATTCACCCCTCCACTTT. Translated, it gives CASSERGPEGNSPLHF.

This clone was observed a single time. The chain carries TRBV7-2 and TRBJ2-7; D perhaps matches TRBD2 (5 bases). The CDR3 totals 15 residues. The V gene's germline CDR1 is SGHTA and CDR2 FQGNSA. V shed 1 base and J shed 1 base, with 11 bases lying between them. CDR3 loop: CASSLDGMISYEQYF. The DNA for the CDR3 is TGTGCCAGCAGCTTAGACGGGATGATTTCCTACGAGCAGTACTTC.

This rearrangement joins TRBV7-9 to TRBJ2-1; TRBD2 matches at 9 bases. The CDR3 consists of 17 residues. Germline V CDR1 and CDR2: SEHNR, FQNEAQ (reference sequence). J was trimmed by 4 bases and V by 2 bases; bases with no gene match: 9. CDR3 nucleotides: TGTGCCAGCAGCTTACCCCGCCCTAGCGGGATATACAATGAGCAGTTCTTC. As protein: CASSLPRPSGIYNEQFF. The full variable domain, its missing parts supplied by reference TRBV7-9 and TRBJ2-1, is DTGVSQNPRHKITKRGQNVTFRCDPISEHNRLYWYRQTLGQGPEFLTYFQNEAQLEKSRLLSDRFSAERPKGSFSTLEIQRTEQGDSAMYLCASSLPRPSGIYNEQFFGPGTRLTVL.

In its sample, this clone was seen once. The V gene is TRBV9, the J gene TRBJ2-2; 10 nucleotides align to TRBD1. V shed 4 bases, J shed 4 bases, and the junction held 4 bases outside the gene matches. Looked up from germline, CDR1 is SGDLS and CDR2 is YYNGEE. The CDR3 loop spans 15 amino acids. The CDR3 loop is CASSLGDRGTGELFF. The DNA for the CDR3 is TGTGCCAGCAGCCTAGGGGACAGGGGCACCGGGGAGCTGTTTTTT.

The CDR3 here is CASSPDGRASGNTIYF. The DNA for the CDR3 is TGTGCCAGCAGCCCGGACGGCAGGGCCTCTGGAAACACCATATATTTT. The chain uses TRBV5-5 and TRBJ1-3, with D perhaps TRBD1 (5 bases). The CDR3 contains 16 residues. Looked up from germline, CDR1 is SGHKS and CDR2 is YYEKEE (reference sequence). The V and J ends lost 4 bases and 0 bases respectively, with 14 bases between them.

The chain has TRBV7-8 and TRBJ1-1, with D possibly matching TRBD1 (6 bases). Trimming pared 2 bases from V and 1 base from J, leaving 14 bases between. This CDR3 contains 16 residues. Germline V lookup: CDR1 SGHVS, CDR2 FQNEAQ. CDR3 in amino acids: CASSLFGQSANTEAFF. The CDR3, as DNA: TGTGCCAGCAGCTTATTTGGACAGAGTGCGAACACTGAAGCTTTCTTT.

This chain uses TRBV9 with TRBJ2-7; D is unresolved. V was pared by 0 bases and J by 1 base, with 14 bases between. The CDR3 has 16 amino acids. The V gene's germline CDR1 is SGDLS and CDR2 YYNGEE. The CDR3 spells CASSVEADRKSYEQYF. DNA for the CDR3: TGTGCCAGCAGCGTAGAGGCCGATCGCAAATCCTACGAGCAGTACTTC.

In its sample, this clone was seen once. The chain combines TRBV7-2 with TRBJ2-1; D is perhaps TRBD1 (6 bases). The CDR3 is 15 amino acids. The V gene lost 5 bases and the J gene lost 11 bases, with 22 bases spanning the gap. CDR1 SGHTA and CDR2 FQGNSA come from the germline V gene. Written as DNA, the CDR3 is TGTGCCAGCAGCGTTACCCGGGACAAGGCAATCAAGCAGTTCTTC. Its translation is CASSVTRDKAIKQFF.